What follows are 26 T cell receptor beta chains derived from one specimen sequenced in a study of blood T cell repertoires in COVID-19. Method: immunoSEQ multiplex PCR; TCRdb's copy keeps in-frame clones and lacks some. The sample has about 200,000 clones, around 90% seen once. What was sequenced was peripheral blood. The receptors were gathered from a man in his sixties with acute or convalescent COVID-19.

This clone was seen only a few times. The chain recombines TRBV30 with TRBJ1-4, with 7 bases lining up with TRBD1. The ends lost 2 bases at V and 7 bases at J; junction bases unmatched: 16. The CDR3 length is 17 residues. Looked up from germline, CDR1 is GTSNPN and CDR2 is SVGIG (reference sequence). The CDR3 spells CAWSLPIQTGSREKLFF. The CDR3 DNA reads TGTGCCTGGAGTTTACCCATCCAGACAGGGTCCCGTGAAAAACTGTTTTTT.

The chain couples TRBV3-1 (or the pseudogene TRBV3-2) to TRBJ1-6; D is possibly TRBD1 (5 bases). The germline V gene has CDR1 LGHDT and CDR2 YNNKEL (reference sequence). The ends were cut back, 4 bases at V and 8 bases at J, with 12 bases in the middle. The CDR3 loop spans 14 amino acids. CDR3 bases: TGTGCCAGCAGCCTGGAGGGGTGGTATTCACCCCTCCACTTT. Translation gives CASSLEGWYSPLHF.

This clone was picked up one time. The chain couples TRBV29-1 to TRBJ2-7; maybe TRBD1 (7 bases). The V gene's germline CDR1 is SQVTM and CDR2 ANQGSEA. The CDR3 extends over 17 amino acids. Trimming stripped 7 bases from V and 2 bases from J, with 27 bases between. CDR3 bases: TGCAGCGCCCGGGACAGCCTGACCCCGGGGGAAACCTACGAGCAGTACTTC. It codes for CSARDSLTPGETYEQYF.

CDR3 protein: CASSLGLGQVVYEQYF. CDR3 DNA: TGTGCCAGCAGCTTAGGGCTTGGACAGGTCGTTTACGAGCAGTACTTC. V and J are TRBV11-1 and TRBJ2-7, with 7 bases lining up with TRBD1. V shed 1 base, J shed 4 bases, and the junction held 10 bases outside the gene matches. This CDR3 comprises 16 residues. Germline CDR1 is SGHAT and CDR2 is FQDESV (reference sequence).

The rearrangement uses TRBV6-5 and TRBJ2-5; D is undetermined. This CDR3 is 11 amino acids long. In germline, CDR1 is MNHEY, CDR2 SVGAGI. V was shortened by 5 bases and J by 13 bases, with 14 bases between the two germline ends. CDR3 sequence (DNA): TGTGCCAGCAGTCCTGAGTTACCCCTGTACTTC. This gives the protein CASSPELPLYF.

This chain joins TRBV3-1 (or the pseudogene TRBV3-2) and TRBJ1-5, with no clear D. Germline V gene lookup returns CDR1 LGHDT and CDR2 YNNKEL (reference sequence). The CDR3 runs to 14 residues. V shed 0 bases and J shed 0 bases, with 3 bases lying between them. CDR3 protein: CASSQDGSNQPQHF. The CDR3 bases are TGTGCCAGCAGCCAAGACGGTAGCAATCAGCCCCAGCATTTT.

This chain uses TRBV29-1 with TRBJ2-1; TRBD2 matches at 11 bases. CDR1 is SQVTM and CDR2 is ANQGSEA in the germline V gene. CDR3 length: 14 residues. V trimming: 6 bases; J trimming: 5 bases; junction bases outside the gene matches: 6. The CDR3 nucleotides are TGCAGCGTCCGACTAGCGGGGAGGGACAATGAGCAGTTCTTC. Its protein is CSVRLAGRDNEQFF.

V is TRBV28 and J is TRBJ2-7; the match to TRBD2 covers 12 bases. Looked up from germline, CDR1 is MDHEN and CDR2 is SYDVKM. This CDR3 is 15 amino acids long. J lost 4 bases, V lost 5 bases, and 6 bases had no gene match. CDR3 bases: TGTGCCAGCAGTACCACTAGCGGGGGGAATTACGAGCAGTACTTC. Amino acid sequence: CASSTTSGGNYEQYF.

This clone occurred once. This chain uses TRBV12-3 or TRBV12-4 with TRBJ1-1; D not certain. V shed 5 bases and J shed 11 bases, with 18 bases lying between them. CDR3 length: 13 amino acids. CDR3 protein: CASSREDGMLAFF. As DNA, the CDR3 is TGTGCCAGCAGTCGAGAGGACGGGATGTTGGCTTTCTTT.

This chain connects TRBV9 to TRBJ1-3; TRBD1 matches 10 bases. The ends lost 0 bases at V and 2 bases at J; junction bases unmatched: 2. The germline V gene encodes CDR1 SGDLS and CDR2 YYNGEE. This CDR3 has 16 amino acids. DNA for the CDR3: TGTGCCAGCAGCGTAGTAGGACAGGGGGCTGGAAACACCATATATTTT. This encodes CASSVVGQGAGNTIYF.

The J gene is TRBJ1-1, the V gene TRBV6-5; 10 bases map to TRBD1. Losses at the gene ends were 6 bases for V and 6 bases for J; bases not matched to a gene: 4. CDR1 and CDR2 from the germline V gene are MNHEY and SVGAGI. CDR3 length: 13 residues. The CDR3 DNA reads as TGTGCCAGCAGACGGGACAGGGGATCTGAAGCTTTCTTT. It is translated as CASRRDRGSEAFF.

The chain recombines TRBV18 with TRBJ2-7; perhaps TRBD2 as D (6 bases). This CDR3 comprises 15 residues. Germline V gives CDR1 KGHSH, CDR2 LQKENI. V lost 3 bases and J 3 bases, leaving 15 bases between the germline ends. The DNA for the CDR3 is TGTGCCAGCTCACCTCCGGGGGTGAGGAACTACGAGCAGTACTTC. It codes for CASSPPGVRNYEQYF.

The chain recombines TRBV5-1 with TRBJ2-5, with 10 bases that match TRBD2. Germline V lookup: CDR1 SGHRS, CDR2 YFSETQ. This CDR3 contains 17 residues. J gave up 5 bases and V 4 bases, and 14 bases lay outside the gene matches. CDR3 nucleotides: TGCGCCAGCAGCCCTGGGCCCAGCGGGGGGGCGTGGGAGACCCAGTACTTC. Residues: CASSPGPSGGAWETQYF.

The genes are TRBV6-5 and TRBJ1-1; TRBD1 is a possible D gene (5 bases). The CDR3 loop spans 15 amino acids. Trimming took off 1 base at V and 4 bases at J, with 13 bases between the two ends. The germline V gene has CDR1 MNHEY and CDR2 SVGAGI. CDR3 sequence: CASSYWSGGGTEAFF. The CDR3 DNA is TGTGCCAGCAGTTACTGGTCCGGGGGGGGCACTGAAGCTTTCTTT.

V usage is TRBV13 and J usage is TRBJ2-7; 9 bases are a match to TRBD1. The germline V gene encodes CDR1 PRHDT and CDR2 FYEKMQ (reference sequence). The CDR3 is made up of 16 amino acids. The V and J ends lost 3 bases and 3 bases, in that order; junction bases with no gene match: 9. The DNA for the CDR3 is TGTGCCAGCAGCTTCCACCCGGGACAGGGACTCTACGAGCAGTACTTC. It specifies CASSFHPGQGLYEQYF.

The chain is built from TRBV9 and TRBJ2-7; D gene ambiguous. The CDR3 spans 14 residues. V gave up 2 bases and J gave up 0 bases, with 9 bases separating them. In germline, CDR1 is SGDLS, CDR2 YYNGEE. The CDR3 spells CASSVSQVSYEQYF. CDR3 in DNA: TGTGCCAGCAGCGTCAGTCAGGTCTCCTACGAGCAGTACTTC.

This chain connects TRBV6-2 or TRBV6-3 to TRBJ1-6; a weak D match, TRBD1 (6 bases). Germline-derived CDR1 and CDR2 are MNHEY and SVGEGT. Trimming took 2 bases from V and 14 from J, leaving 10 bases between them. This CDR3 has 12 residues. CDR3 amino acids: CASSYDRSALHF. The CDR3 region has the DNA TGTGCCAGCAGTTACGACAGGTCGGCCCTCCACTTT.

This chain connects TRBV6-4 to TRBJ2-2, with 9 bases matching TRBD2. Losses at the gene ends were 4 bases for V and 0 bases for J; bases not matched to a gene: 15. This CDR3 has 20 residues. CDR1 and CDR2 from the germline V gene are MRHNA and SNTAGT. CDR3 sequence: CASSGVGRSGGTANTGELFF. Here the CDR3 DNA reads TGTGCCAGCAGTGGGGTCGGTAGGAGCGGGGGGACCGCGAACACCGGGGAGCTGTTTTTT.

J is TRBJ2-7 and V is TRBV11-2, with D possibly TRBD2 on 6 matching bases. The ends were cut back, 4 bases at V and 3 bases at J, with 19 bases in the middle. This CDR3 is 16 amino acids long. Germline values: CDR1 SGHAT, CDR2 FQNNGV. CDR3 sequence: CASSSPRRVARYEQYF. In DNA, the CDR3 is TGTGCCAGCAGCTCCCCCCGGAGGGTTGCCCGCTACGAGCAGTACTTC.

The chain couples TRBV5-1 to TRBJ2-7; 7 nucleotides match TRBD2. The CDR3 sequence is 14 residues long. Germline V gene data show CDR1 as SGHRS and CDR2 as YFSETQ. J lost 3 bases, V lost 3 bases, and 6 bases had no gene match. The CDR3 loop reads CASSWGLSLYEQYF. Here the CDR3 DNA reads TGCGCCAGCAGCTGGGGACTATCGCTCTACGAGCAGTACTTC.

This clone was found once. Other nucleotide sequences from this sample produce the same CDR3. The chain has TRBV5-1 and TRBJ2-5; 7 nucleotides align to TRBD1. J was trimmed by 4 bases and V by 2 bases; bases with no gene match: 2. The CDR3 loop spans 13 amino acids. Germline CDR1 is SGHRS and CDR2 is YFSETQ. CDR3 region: CASSLGGGETQYF. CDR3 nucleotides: TGCGCCAGCAGCTTAGGGGGCGGAGAGACCCAGTACTTC.

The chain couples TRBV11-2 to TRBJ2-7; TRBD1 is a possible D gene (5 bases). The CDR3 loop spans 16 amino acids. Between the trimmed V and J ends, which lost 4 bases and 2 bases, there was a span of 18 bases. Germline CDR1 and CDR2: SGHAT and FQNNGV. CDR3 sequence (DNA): TGTGCCAGCAGCTCCCCTGGTAGGGGCCCTCCCTACGAGCAGTACTTC. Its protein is CASSSPGRGPPYEQYF.

The CDR3 sequence is CASSQEPAGGPGEQFF. CDR3 sequence (DNA): TGCGCCAGCAGCCAAGAACCGGCGGGGGGGCCAGGTGAGCAGTTCTTC. V is TRBV4-1 and J is TRBJ2-1, with 9 bases identical to TRBD2. V gave up 0 bases and J gave up 9 bases; unmatched junction bases: 9. CDR1 MGHRA and CDR2 YSYEKL come from the germline V gene. The CDR3 length is 16 residues.

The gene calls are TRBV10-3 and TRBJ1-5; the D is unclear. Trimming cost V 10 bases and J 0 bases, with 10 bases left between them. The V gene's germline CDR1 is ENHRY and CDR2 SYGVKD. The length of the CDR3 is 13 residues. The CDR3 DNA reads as TGTGCCACAACAGAGATTAGCAATCAGCCCCAGCATTTT. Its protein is CATTEISNQPQHF.

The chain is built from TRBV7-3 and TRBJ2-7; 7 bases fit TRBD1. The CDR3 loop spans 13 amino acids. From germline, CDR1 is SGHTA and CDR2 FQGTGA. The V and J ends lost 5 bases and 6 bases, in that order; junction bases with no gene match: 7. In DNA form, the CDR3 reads TGTGCCAGCAGCCGAGGGGGCCGCCTCGAGCAGTACTTC. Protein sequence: CASSRGGRLEQYF.

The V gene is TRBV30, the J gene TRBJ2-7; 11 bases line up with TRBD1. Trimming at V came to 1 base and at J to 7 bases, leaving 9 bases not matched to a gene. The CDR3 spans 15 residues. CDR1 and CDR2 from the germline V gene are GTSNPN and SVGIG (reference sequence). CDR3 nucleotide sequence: TGTGCCTGGAGTGCCGGGACAGGGGGTTTGAGGGAGCAGTACTTC. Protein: CAWSAGTGGLREQYF.